This record concerns one TCR beta chain sequence. The antigen this receptor binds is unknown. No much larger clone is present one base from it, and per-base qualities are unavailable. The data are from a study of blood T cell repertoires in COVID-19 (TCRdb year 2020). In terms of the full investigation: The collaborator samples originated in the United States, Italy and Spain and spanned the acute and convalescent phases of COVID-19. The prospective study material was composed of cDNA or gDNA derived from T cells, B-cell-depleted T cells, or PBMCs. The dataset comprised deeply sampled blood TCRbeta repertoires from subjects exposed to, actively infected with, or recovered from COVID-19. The repertoires were released in a freely available public database intended as a resource for research on the immune response to SARS-CoV-2. The samples were drawn from the first 160 participants of the ongoing ImmuneRACE study and from 950 to 1,500 subjects provided by 6 global collaborators. A de-identified subject ID, COVID-19 status, age in years and sex were almost always included in the sample metadata. Where available, HLA class I and class II types were obtained from metadata supplied by the sample provider rather than from assay-based typing.

The germline V gene supplies CDR1 MNHEY and CDR2 SVGAGI. Trimming costs V 7 bases and J 0 bases, and their ends lie 9 bases apart. CDR3 length: 13 amino acids, cysteine to phenylalanine. Only the CDR3 region is kept as DNA, spanning 39 bases read in frame from base 1. A second Seattle source provided samples from volunteer blood donors who had recovered from COVID-19. Whole blood was collected in K2EDTA tubes by collaborating institutions according to the institutions' own protocols. For TCRbeta analysis, collaborators shipped samples in one of three forms: frozen whole blood, isolated PBMCs, or DNA extracted from either of those sample types. General conclusions and limits of the study: The quantity of clinical and demographic metadata differed by source and by participant and was supplied without curation.

The immunoSEQ Assay, a bias-controlled multiplex PCR, was used to amplify TCRbeta CDR3 regions from genomic DNA. The original pipeline was this. The number of nucleated cells in each sample was estimated from the amplification of reference gene primers within the assay. To quantify the absolute abundance of each unique TCRbeta CDR3 rearrangement, sequence reads were collapsed and filtered. For each sample, productive Simpson clonality was calculated as the square root of Simpson's diversity index over productive rearrangements. In its TCRdb copy, this immuneACCESS table keeps in-frame sequences only and misses some clones. Where compared with another copy, unresolved V genes explain less than half of these, and the others have no known cause. V, J and clone size are those of that table, while D and trimming were read from the DNA. In this sample the table shows under 300,000 clones, more than 75% of which occur a single time. Around 0.98% of the sample lies in the top ten.

The clonotype comes from a woman aged 40 to 50 who had recovered from COVID-19. Material for sequencing was peripheral blood. The receptor chain draws on TRBV6-5 and TRBJ1-2; the D gene assignment is ambiguous. The CDR3: CASTETPNYGYTF. The DNA sequence is as follows: TGTGCCAGCACCGAAACACCTAACTATGGCTACACCTTC.